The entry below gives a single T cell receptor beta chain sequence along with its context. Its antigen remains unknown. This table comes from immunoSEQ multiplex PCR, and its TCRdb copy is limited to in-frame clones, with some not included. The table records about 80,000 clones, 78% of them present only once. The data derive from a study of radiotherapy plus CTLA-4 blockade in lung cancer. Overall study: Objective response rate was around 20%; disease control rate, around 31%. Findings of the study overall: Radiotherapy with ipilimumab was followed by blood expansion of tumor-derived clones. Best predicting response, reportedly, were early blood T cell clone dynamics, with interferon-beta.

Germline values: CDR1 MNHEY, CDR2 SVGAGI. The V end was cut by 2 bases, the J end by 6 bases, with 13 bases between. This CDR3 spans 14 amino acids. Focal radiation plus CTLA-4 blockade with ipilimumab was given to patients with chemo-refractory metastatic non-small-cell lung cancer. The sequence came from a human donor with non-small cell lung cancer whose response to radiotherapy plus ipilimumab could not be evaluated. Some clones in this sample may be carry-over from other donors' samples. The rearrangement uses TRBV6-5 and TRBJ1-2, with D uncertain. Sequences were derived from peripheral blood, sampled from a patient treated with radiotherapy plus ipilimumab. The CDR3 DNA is TGTGCCAGCAGTTACGCGACCGGGAGGGATGGCTACACCTTC. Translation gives CASSYATGRDGYTF.